This is a list of T cell receptor beta chains from one sample in a study of cytomegalovirus exposure and HLA in healthy donors. Method: immunoSEQ multiplex PCR; TCRdb's copy keeps in-frame clones and lacks some. The sample records over 60,000 clones, about 75% being singletons. The sample comprised PBMCs. The receptors derive from a man between 65 and 85 years old in good health and CMV-seronegative. CDR3s include the opening cysteine and the closing phenylalanine or tryptophan. Fields, in order: J gene, V gene, D gene, clone size, CDR3 DNA, CDR3 protein. The D gene is left open where the match is weak. Size is stated for part of the rows, as once, few or many counts, or as a class when the clone is expanded.

>TRBJ2-3|TRBV11-2|TRBD1|NA
TGTGCCAGCAGCTTAGGGTGGAGACAGGGGACAGATACGCAGTATTTT
CASSLGWRQGTDTQYF
>TRBJ2-1|TRBV29-1|TRBD1|NA
TGCAGCGTTAGGGACAGGGGGAGCTCCTACAATGAGCAGTTCTTC
CSVRDRGSSYNEQFF
>TRBJ1-5|TRBV7-6|TRBD1|few
TGTGCCAGCAGCGTGGACAGGGTGACGGATCAGCCCCAGCATTTT
CASSVDRVTDQPQHF
>TRBJ2-3|TRBV4-1|TRBD2|NA
TGCGCCAGCAGCCAAGCCCGGGGGGCGGGAGGGCCCGCAGATACGCAGTATTTT
CASSQARGAGGPADTQYF
>TRBJ1-5|TRBV28|NA|NA
TGTGCCAGTCATGTACCGGGCAATCAGCCCCAGCATTTT
CASHVPGNQPQHF
>TRBJ2-7|TRBV7-3|NA|NA
TGTGCCAGCAGCTATGGGGCCACCTACGAGCAGTACTTC
CASSYGATYEQYF
>TRBJ2-5|TRBV18|TRBD1|NA
TGTGCCAGCGTACAGGGGTTCCAAGAGACCCAGTACTTC
CASVQGFQETQYF
>TRBJ1-5|TRBV6-1|NA|NA
TGTGCCAGCAGTGCCCAGACAGATCAGCCCCAGCATTTT
CASSAQTDQPQHF
>TRBJ1-5|TRBV21-1|NA|NA
TGTGCCAGCAGGCCACAGCAGGGGCCCCGTAGCAATCAGCCCCAGCATTTT
CASRPQQGPRSNQPQHF
>TRBJ1-2|TRBV30|TRBD1|NA
TGTGCCTGGAGTAGGGCAGGGGGTGCCTATGGCTACACCTTC
CAWSRAGGAYGYTF
>TRBJ1-5|TRBV7-8|NA|NA
TGTGCCAGCAGCTTAGTTGGGGCTCGGGATCAGCCCCAGCATTTT
CASSLVGARDQPQHF
>TRBJ2-1|TRBV7-2|TRBD2|NA
TGTGCCAGCAGCTTAGGCCCTAGCGGCCTCTACAATGAGCAGTTCTTC
CASSLGPSGLYNEQFF
>TRBJ2-4|TRBV7-2|TRBD2|NA
TGTGCCAGCAGCTTAGTAGCGGGAGGGCCCGGGAACATTCAGTACTTC
CASSLVAGGPGNIQYF
>TRBJ1-5|TRBV6-6|NA|NA
TGTGCCAGCAAACCCGGCAGGGGAAATAGCAATCAGCCCCAGCATTTT
CASKPGRGNSNQPQHF
>TRBJ2-4|TRBV7-2|TRBD1|NA
TGTGCCAGCAGAAGACAGGGTGTCTGGAACATTCAGTACTTC
CASRRQGVWNIQYF
>TRBJ1-6|TRBV5-4|NA|NA
TGTGCCAGCAGCTTGGAACAGCTAAATTCACCCCTCCACTTT
CASSLEQLNSPLHF